This TCR beta chain was captured by sequencing in a study of cytomegalovirus exposure and HLA in healthy donors. Findings and caveats of the study: A list of 150 to 200 TCR beta chains associated with cytomegalovirus was given. Apart from CMV serostatus, no immune exposure information was available. A previous analysis found most TCR beta V segments productive roughly 90% or roughly 30% of the time.

About this clone: The antigen is undetermined.

13 Jbeta primers and 60 Vbeta primers were used for the PCR. Clones were read by immunoSEQ multiplex PCR, and TCRdb kept only the in-frame ones, dropping some. The repertoire has 100,000 to 120,000 clones, roughly 80% of them found once; the top ten carry 1% to 1.5%. The germline CDR1 and CDR2 sequences are MNHEY and SVGAGI. V was pared by 7 bases and J by 0 bases, with 5 bases of the junction left unmatched. This CDR3 contains 14 residues. This TCR was sampled from a woman aged 30 to 39 in good health and CMV-seronegative. The V call is TRBV6-5, the J call TRBJ1-1, with 7 bases matching TRBD1. The sequenced sample consisted of PBMCs. CDR3 in DNA: TGTGCCAGCAAAAGGGACAGCCTGAACACTGAAGCTTTCTTT. It is translated as CASKRDSLNTEAFF.